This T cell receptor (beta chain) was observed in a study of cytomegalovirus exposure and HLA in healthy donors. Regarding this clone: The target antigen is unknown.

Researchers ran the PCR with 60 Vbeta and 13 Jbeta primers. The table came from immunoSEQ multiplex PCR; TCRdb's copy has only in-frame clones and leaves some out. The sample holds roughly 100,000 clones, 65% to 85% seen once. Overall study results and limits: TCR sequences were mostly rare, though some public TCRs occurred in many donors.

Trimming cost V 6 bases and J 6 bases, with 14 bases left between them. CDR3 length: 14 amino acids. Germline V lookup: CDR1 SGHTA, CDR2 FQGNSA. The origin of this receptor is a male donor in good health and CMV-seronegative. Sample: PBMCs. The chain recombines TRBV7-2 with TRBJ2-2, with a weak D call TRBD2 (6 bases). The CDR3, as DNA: TGTGCCAGCAGTTCCCGGCCGGGGGCCGGGGAGCTGTTTTTT. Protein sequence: CASSSRPGAGELFF.